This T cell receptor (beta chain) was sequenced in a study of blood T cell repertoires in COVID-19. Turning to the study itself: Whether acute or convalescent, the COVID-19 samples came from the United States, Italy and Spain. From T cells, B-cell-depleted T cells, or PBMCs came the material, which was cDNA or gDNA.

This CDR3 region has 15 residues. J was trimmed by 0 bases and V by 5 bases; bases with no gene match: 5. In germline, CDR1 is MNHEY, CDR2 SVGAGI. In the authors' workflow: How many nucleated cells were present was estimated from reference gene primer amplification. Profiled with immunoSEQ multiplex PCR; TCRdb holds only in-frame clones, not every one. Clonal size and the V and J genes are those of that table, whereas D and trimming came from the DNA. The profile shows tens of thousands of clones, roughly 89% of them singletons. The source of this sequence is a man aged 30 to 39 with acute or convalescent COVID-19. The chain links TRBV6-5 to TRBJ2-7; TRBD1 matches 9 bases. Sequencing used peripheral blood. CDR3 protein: CASSTGGQGSYEQYF. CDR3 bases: TGTGCCAGCAGTACGGGGGGACAGGGCTCCTACGAGCAGTACTTC.